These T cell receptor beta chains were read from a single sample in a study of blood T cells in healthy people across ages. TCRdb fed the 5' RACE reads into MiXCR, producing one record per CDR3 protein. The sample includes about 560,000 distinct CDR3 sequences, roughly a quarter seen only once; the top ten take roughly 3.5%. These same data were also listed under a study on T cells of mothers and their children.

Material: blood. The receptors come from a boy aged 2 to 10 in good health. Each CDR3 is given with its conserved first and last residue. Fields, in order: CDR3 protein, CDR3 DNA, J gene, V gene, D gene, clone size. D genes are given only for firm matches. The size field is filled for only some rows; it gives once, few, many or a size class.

CAISGVNYGYTF | TGTGCCATCAGTGGCGTTAACTATGGCTACACCTTC | TRBJ1-2 | TRBV10-3 | NA | many
CAWSRDVHEQYF | TGTGCCTGGAGTCGGGACGTCCACGAGCAGTACTTC | TRBJ2-7 | TRBV30 | NA | NA
CASSLLGVNVGEQYF | TGCGCCAGCAGCTTGTTGGGGGTAAATGTCGGGGAGCAGTACTTC | TRBJ2-7 | TRBV5-1 | NA | few
CASSYGSAGGTDTQYF | TGTGCCAGCAGTTACGGATCGGCGGGGGGAACAGATACGCAGTATTTT | TRBJ2-3 | TRBV6-5 | TRBD2 | NA
CASSQPGEEQYF | TGTGCCAGCAGCCAGCCAGGGGAAGAGCAGTACTTC | TRBJ2-7 | TRBV3-1 | NA | NA
CASSFSASLNTGELFF | TGTGCCAGCAGTTTTTCAGCGAGTCTGAACACCGGGGAGCTGTTTTTT | TRBJ2-2 | TRBV6-2/TRBV6-3 | NA | NA
CAWTQTSNYGYTF | TGTGCCTGGACCCAGACATCTAACTATGGCTACACCTTC | TRBJ1-2 | TRBV30 | NA | NA
CSADGLAKNIQYF | TGCAGTGCGGACGGACTAGCCAAAAACATTCAGTACTTC | TRBJ2-4 | TRBV20-1 | NA | few
CASSQGGPDTQYF | TGTGCCAGCAGCCAAGGGGGTCCAGATACGCAGTATTTT | TRBJ2-3 | TRBV3-1 | NA | NA
CASRLAGVQYF | TGTGCCAGCCGACTAGCGGGGGTGCAGTATTTT | TRBJ2-3 | TRBV6-5 | TRBD2 | few
CASTEGGNEQFF | TGTGCCAGCACGGAGGGGGGCAATGAGCAGTTCTTC | TRBJ2-1 | TRBV6-6 | NA | NA
CASSFSGGVYNEQFF | TGTGCCAGCAGCTTTAGCGGGGGGGTTTACAATGAGCAGTTCTTC | TRBJ2-1 | TRBV7-3 | TRBD2 | NA
CSVEGLVTDTQYF | TGCAGCGTTGAGGGTCTAGTCACAGATACGCAGTATTTT | TRBJ2-3 | TRBV29-1 | NA | NA
CSVRVETETQYF | TGCAGCGTTCGCGTCGAGACGGAGACCCAGTACTTC | TRBJ2-5 | TRBV29-1 | NA | few
CSATRDGIQYF | TGCAGTGCTACTAGGGATGGCATTCAGTACTTC | TRBJ2-4 | TRBV20-1 | NA | few
CASSLGGWYEQYF | TGTGCCAGCAGTTTAGGAGGGTGGTACGAGCAGTACTTC | TRBJ2-7 | TRBV12-3/TRBV12-4 | NA | NA
CASSDTRGAGQPQHF | TGTGCCAGCAGTGACACCCGGGGCGCCGGGCAGCCCCAGCATTTT | TRBJ1-5 | TRBV12-3/TRBV12-4 | NA | NA
CASSSGTGGGTEAFF | TGTGCCAGCAGCTCCGGGACAGGGGGCGGTACTGAAGCTTTCTTT | TRBJ1-1 | TRBV13 | TRBD1 | NA
CAIEGQLNGYTF | TGCGCTATAGAAGGCCAGTTGAACGGCTACACCTTC | TRBJ1-2 | TRBV7-9 | NA | NA